Below, 11 T cell receptor beta chains from the same sample are listed, as sequenced in a study of cytomegalovirus exposure and HLA in healthy donors. Use of 60 Vbeta and 13 Jbeta primers characterized the PCR. TCRdb's table, derived via immunoSEQ multiplex PCR, lists solely in-frame clones and lacks some. Of 150,000 to 200,000 clones listed, approximately 86% were seen once; the top ten hold approximately 1.7%. Specimen: PBMCs. These receptors were obtained from a woman between 18 and 29 years old in good health and CMV-seronegative.

The genes are TRBV7-8 and TRBJ2-6; TRBD1 aligns across 7 bases. V was clipped by 7 bases and J by 0 bases; unmatched bases: 9. CDR3 length: 17 amino acids. Germline V gene data show CDR1 as SGHVS and CDR2 as FQNEAQ. This CDR3 is CASTTGQRNSGANVLTF. CDR3 sequence (DNA): TGTGCCAGCACGACGGGACAGAGAAACTCTGGGGCCAACGTCCTGACTTTC. The entire variable domain, with the rest obtained from reference TRBV7-8 and TRBJ2-6, is as follows: GAGVSQSPRYKVAKRGQDVALRCDPISGHVSLFWYQQALGQGPEFLTYFQNEAQLDKSGLPSDRFFAERPEGSVSTLKIQRTQQEDSAVYLCASTTGQRNSGANVLTFGAGSRLTVL.

This chain joins TRBV6-5 and TRBJ2-7; maybe TRBD1 (6 bases). The CDR3 spans 14 residues. The V end lost 5 bases, the J end lost 2 bases, and 13 bases lay between the germline ends. Germline loops: CDR1 MNHEY, CDR2 SVGAGI. The CDR3 region has the DNA TGTGCCAGCAGTCGGACAGAAGGGACCTACGAGCAGTACTTC. It translates to CASSRTEGTYEQYF.

The chain carries TRBV7-3 and TRBJ2-5; possible D gene TRBD2, 6 bases. The length of the CDR3 is 15 residues. V was cut by 1 base and J by 4 bases, with 13 bases left in between. CDR1 is SGHTA, CDR2 FQGTGA, per germline. As DNA, the CDR3 is TGTGCCAGCAGCTTAAACGCGGGAATCGGAGAGACCCAGTACTTC. Protein: CASSLNAGIGETQYF.

This clone was picked up a small number of times. The V call is TRBV5-1, the J call TRBJ2-3; the match to TRBD1 covers 7 bases. This CDR3 is built from 15 residues. V gave up 0 bases and J gave up 0 bases; unmatched junction bases: 1. Germline V CDR1 and CDR2: SGHRS, YFSETQ. The CDR3 loop is CASSLEGQSTDTQYF. The DNA for the CDR3 is TGCGCCAGCAGCTTGGAGGGACAGAGCACAGATACGCAGTATTTT.

V is TRBV6-5 and J is TRBJ2-7; no clear D. V lost 4 bases to trimming and J lost 0 bases, with 7 bases between them. CDR3 length: 13 residues. Looked up from germline, CDR1 is MNHEY and CDR2 is SVGAGI. CDR3 nucleotide sequence: TGTGCCAGCAGTTTTGGGCGCTCCTACGAGCAGTACTTC. This codes for CASSFGRSYEQYF.

V gene TRBV7-6 combines with J gene TRBJ2-1; the D gene is possibly TRBD1 (6 bases). Trimming removed 2 bases from V and 8 bases from J, with 10 bases in between. In germline, CDR1 is SGHVS, CDR2 FNYEAQ. There are 13 residues in the CDR3. The CDR3 loop is CASSLLPGDEQFF. In nucleotides, the CDR3 is TGTGCCAGCAGCTTACTGCCAGGGGATGAGCAGTTCTTC.

This clone occurred once. The J gene is TRBJ2-7, the V gene TRBV10-3, with 9 bases lining up with TRBD1. The CDR3 covers 14 residues. The trim removed 6 bases at V and 2 bases at J, leaving 5 bases unmatched. Per germline, CDR1 ENHRY and CDR2 SYGVKD. DNA for the CDR3: TGTGCCATCAGACTAGGACAGGGGCCCTACGAGCAGTACTTC. Translation: CAIRLGQGPYEQYF.

The chain carries TRBV11-2 and TRBJ2-7; tentative D call: TRBD1 (6 bases). V lost 2 bases to trimming and J lost 2 bases, with 10 bases between them. The CDR3 length is 14 residues. Looked up from germline, CDR1 is SGHAT and CDR2 is FQNNGV. CDR3 nucleotides: TGTGCCAGCAGCTTAACCCCAGGGGCCTACGAGCAGTACTTC. Translation gives CASSLTPGAYEQYF. The full variable domain, completed using reference TRBV11-2 and TRBJ2-7, is EAGVAQSPRYKIIEKRQSVAFWCNPISGHATLYWYQQILGQGPKLLIQFQNNGVVDDSQLPKDRFSAERLKGVDSTLKIQPAKLEDSAVYLCASSLTPGAYEQYFGPGTRLTVT.

V gene TRBV19 combines with J gene TRBJ2-7; D uncertain. The length of the CDR3 is 14 residues. The germline V and J ends were trimmed by 9 bases and 0 bases, with 15 bases remaining between them. Germline CDR1 is LNHDA and CDR2 is SQIVND (reference sequence). The CDR3 reads CASNPGHSSYEQYF. The CDR3 bases are TGTGCCAGCAACCCTGGGCACTCCTCCTACGAGCAGTACTTC.

The V gene is TRBV27, the J gene TRBJ1-1; D is undetermined. Germline V gene sequence: CDR1 MNHEY, CDR2 SMNVEV (reference sequence). This CDR3 has 17 amino acids. The V gene lost 5 bases and the J gene lost 2 bases, with 21 bases spanning the gap. The CDR3 DNA reads TGTGCCAGCAGTCGGCAAAATTGGGGTGGGAGAAACACTGAAGCTTTCTTT. It is translated as CASSRQNWGGRNTEAFF.

This chain connects TRBV4-1 to TRBJ2-1, with 8 bases identical to TRBD2. The CDR3 has 16 residues. CDR1 and CDR2 from the germline V gene are MGHRA and YSYEKL. Germline trimming cut 7 bases from V and 0 bases from J; bases unmatched to any gene: 8. CDR3 sequence: CASMSERGSSYNEQFF. CDR3 DNA sequence: TGCGCCAGCATGTCGGAGCGGGGGAGCTCCTACAATGAGCAGTTCTTC.